A selection of T cell receptor beta chains follows, all from one sample in a study of immune evolution from preneoplasia to lung adenocarcinoma. Some clones are missing from TCRdb's copy, which holds only in-frame ones; the method was immunoSEQ multiplex PCR. Of 8,000 or so clones listed, roughly 83% are singletons. Sequencing used FFPE minimally invasive lung adenocarcinoma tissue. Receptors originate from a person aged 70 to 85 with lung adenocarcinoma. CDR3s include the opening cysteine and the closing phenylalanine or tryptophan. D genes are given only for firm matches. Size tells how often a clone was seen (once, few, many) or the class of an expanded clone, and some rows leave it out.

abundance	d_gene	v_gene	j_gene	CDR3aa	CDR3nt
-	-	TRBV2	TRBJ2-6	CASRDSSGANVLTF	TGTGCCAGCAGGGACAGCTCTGGGGCCAACGTCCTGACTTTC
-	-	TRBV25-1	TRBJ1-3	CASSDRVDGNTIYF	TGTGCCAGCAGTGACAGGGTGGATGGAAACACCATATATTTT
-	TRBD1	TRBV30	TRBJ2-7	CAWTYPTGVVAGDSYEQYF	TGTGCCTGGACATATCCGACAGGGGTTGTCGCGGGCGACTCCTACGAGCAGTACTTC
-	-	TRBV5-1	TRBJ2-5	CASSLVPSGGETQYF	TGCGCCAGCAGCCTCGTCCCCTCGGGTGGGGAGACCCAGTACTTC
few	TRBD2	TRBV4-2	TRBJ2-2	CASSHLLAGVDTGELFF	TGTGCCAGCAGCCATTTACTAGCGGGAGTGGACACCGGGGAGCTGTTTTTT
-	TRBD1	TRBV7-3	TRBJ2-2	CASSSQGQGRTGELFF	TGTGCCAGCAGCTCACAGGGACAGGGAAGAACCGGGGAGCTGTTTTTT
-	TRBD1	TRBV2	TRBJ2-3	CASNFRDRHTDTQYF	TGTGCCAGCAACTTCCGGGACAGACACACAGATACGCAGTATTTT
-	-	TRBV5-1	TRBJ1-2	CASSLGGDFNYGYTF	TGCGCCAGCAGCTTGGGAGGGGACTTTAACTATGGCTACACCTTC
-	-	TRBV7-8	TRBJ1-4	CASRSSGGRTNEKLFF	TGTGCCAGCAGGTCCTCCGGGGGCAGGACTAATGAAAAACTGTTTTTT
-	TRBD1	TRBV11-2	TRBJ2-7	CASSSIKGGYSYEQYF	TGTGCCAGCAGCTCGATAAAAGGGGGCTATTCTTACGAGCAGTACTTC
-	-	TRBV30	TRBJ1-4	CAWSVRDKNEKLFF	TGTGCCTGGAGTGTACGGGATAAAAATGAAAAACTGTTTTTT
few	-	TRBV28	TRBJ2-7	CASSWGYEQYF	TGTGCCAGCAGTTGGGGCTACGAGCAGTACTTC
-	-	TRBV19	TRBJ2-6	CASSIEDSSGANVLTF	TGTGCCAGTAGTATAGAGGACAGTTCTGGGGCCAACGTCCTGACTTTC
-	TRBD2	TRBV5-1	TRBJ2-3	CASSLGLAGADTQYF	TGCGCCAGCAGCTTGGGACTAGCGGGAGCGGATACGCAGTATTTT
-	-	TRBV7-9	TRBJ1-5	CASSSVNQPQHF	TGTGCCAGCAGCTCAGTGAATCAGCCCCAGCATTTT
once	TRBD2	TRBV2	TRBJ2-3	CASSDGTSGFTDTQYF	TGTGCCAGCAGTGACGGGACTAGCGGGTTCACAGATACGCAGTATTTT
-	-	TRBV6-5	TRBJ2-7	CASSYRLGGPYEQYF	TGTGCCAGCAGTTACAGGCTTGGAGGTCCCTACGAGCAGTACTTC
-	TRBD2	TRBV5-4	TRBJ2-3	CASSSGTSGAYTDTQYF	TGTGCCAGCAGCTCCGGGACTAGCGGGGCCTACACAGATACGCAGTATTTT
-	-	TRBV29-1	TRBJ2-3	CSVLRQALTDTQYF	TGCAGCGTTCTAAGACAGGCGCTCACAGATACGCAGTATTTT
-	-	TRBV2	TRBJ2-3	CASKSQAPAQITQYF	TGTGCCAGCAAGTCCCAAGCCCCTGCACAGATTACGCAGTATTTT
-	-	TRBV11-2	TRBJ2-5	CASNLVGSRGAQYF	TGTGCCAGCAACTTAGTGGGGTCCCGAGGAGCCCAGTACTTC